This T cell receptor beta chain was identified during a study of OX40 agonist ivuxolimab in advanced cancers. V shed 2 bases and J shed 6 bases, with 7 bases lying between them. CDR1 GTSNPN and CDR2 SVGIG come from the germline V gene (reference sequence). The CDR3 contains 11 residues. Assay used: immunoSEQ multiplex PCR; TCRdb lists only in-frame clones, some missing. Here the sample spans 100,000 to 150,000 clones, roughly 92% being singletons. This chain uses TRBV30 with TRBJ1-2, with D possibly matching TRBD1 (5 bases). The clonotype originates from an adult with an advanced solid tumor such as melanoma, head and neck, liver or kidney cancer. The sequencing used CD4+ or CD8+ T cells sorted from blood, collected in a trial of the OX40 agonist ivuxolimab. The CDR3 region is CAWSQGHGYTF. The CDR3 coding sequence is TGTGCCTGGAGTCAGGGTCATGGCTACACCTTC.